This T cell receptor (beta chain) was sequenced in a study of blood T cell repertoires in COVID-19. Individuals drawn from approximately 22 US areas were about 18 to 90 years old. Two negative PCRs, clearance, or symptom resolution were required of recovered Cohort 3 donors. From germline, CDR1 is MDHEN and CDR2 SYDVKM. The CDR3 sequence is 17 residues long. Losses at the gene ends were 4 bases for V and 4 bases for J; bases not matched to a gene: 12. The method was immunoSEQ multiplex PCR; TCRdb's version includes in-frame clones alone and lacks a portion of them. The sample holds approximately 290,000 clones; 70% to 90% are singletons and the top ten take about 4.3%.

The genes are TRBV28 and TRBJ1-5; 8 bases align to TRBD1. Sequenced material: PBMCs or T cells enriched from blood (not recorded which). This clonotype was sampled from a woman under 40 who had recovered from COVID-19. The CDR3: CASSSRHQGAGNQPQHF. DNA for the CDR3: TGTGCCAGCAGTTCCCGTCATCAGGGGGCAGGAAATCAGCCCCAGCATTTT.